This T cell receptor beta chain was identified during a study of identical twins. Note on this clonotype: What it binds is not known.

TCRdb redid the calling of the 5' RACE reads with MiXCR, one entry per CDR3 protein. Of around 1.7 million distinct CDR3 sequences listed, about 30% are singletons. Trimming shortened V by 7 bases and J by 2 bases, and 6 bases separated the two germline ends. Germline lookup yields CDR1 LNHDA and CDR2 SQIVND (reference sequence). This CDR3 has 13 residues. Study outcomes and limitations: Beta clonotypes that were abundant in cord blood contained fewer insertions, a pattern absent from memory repertoires.

The sequenced sample consisted of cord blood. The chain links TRBV19 to TRBJ2-6, with D possibly TRBD2 on 5 matching bases. The clonotype was recovered from a newborn girl in good health. The CDR3 nucleotides read TGTGCCAGTACGGGAACTGGGGCCAACGTCCTGACTTTC. Its protein is CASTGTGANVLTF.